One sample yielded the 16 T cell receptor beta chains listed below, sequenced in a study of cytomegalovirus exposure and HLA in healthy donors. Primers included in the PCR were 60 Vbeta and 13 Jbeta primers. Data came from immunoSEQ multiplex PCR; TCRdb stores just in-frame clones and leaves some out. The sample consists of under 130,000 clones, about 13% of them appearing once. The sequencing input was PBMCs. The receptors shown here come from a man aged 35 to 55 in good health and CMV-seropositive.

At least ten counts were recorded for this clone. The genes are TRBV10-3 and TRBJ2-1; TRBD2 agrees at 9 bases. The CDR3 has 16 amino acids. In germline, CDR1 is ENHRY, CDR2 SYGVKD. Trimming removed 2 bases from V and 7 bases from J; junction bases left unmatched: 9. Here the CDR3 reads CAISEVIAGERNEQFF. In DNA form, the CDR3 reads TGTGCCATCAGTGAGGTGATAGCGGGAGAGAGGAATGAGCAGTTCTTC.

V usage is TRBV7-7 and J usage is TRBJ2-1; 11 positions match TRBD2. The length of the CDR3 is 15 residues. Per germline, CDR1 SSHAT and CDR2 FNYEAQ (reference sequence). With V trimmed by 4 bases and J by 2 bases, 1 base remained unmatched. As DNA, the CDR3 is TGTGCCAGCAGCTCGGGACTAGCGGCCTACAATGAGCAGTTCTTC. This encodes CASSSGLAAYNEQFF.

This clone was observed a few times. The rearrangement links TRBV2 to TRBJ1-5, with D tentatively TRBD1 (5 bases). Germline CDR1 SNHLY, CDR2 FYNNEI. V lost 0 bases and J lost 6, with 9 bases in between. The CDR3 has 14 amino acids. CDR3 in DNA: TGTGCCAGCAGTGAAGCCAGGGCCGGTCAGCCCCAGCATTTT. Translated: CASSEARAGQPQHF.

This clone appeared a few times. This chain connects TRBV10-3 to TRBJ2-5, with 14 positions matching TRBD2. J lost 1 base, V lost 4 bases, and 2 bases had no gene match. This CDR3 is built from 16 residues. The germline CDR1 and CDR2 sequences are ENHRY and SYGVKD. This CDR3 reads CAISAGTSGSQETQYF. CDR3 bases: TGTGCCATCAGTGCAGGGACTAGCGGGAGCCAAGAGACCCAGTACTTC.

This chain uses TRBV7-2 with TRBJ1-4, with unresolved D. V gave up 5 bases and J gave up 8 bases, with 9 bases separating them. CDR3 length: 12 amino acids. From germline, CDR1 is SGHTA and CDR2 FQGNSA. CDR3 in DNA: TGTGCCAGCAGCCCGGGAGGGGAAAAACTGTTTTTT. It codes for CASSPGGEKLFF.

This clone was detected a few times. CDR3 DNA sequence: TGTGCCAGCAGCTCCTCGGGACTAGCGCACACAGATACGCAGTATTTT. Amino acids: CASSSSGLAHTDTQYF. This sequence joins TRBV7-2 and TRBJ2-3; 10 bases map to TRBD2. V shed 4 bases and J 2 bases; nucleotides not matched to a gene: 6. CDR3 length: 16 residues. Germline CDR1 reads SGHTA; CDR2 reads FQGNSA.

This clone occurred a few times. The J gene is TRBJ2-3, the V gene TRBV9; possibly TRBD2 for D (6 bases). The CDR3 runs to 16 residues. Germline assignment: CDR1 SGDLS and CDR2 YYNGEE. Trimming left V 0 bases short and J 1 base short, with 12 bases between. CDR3 region: CASSVGPAGRTDTQYF. The CDR3 DNA is TGTGCCAGCAGCGTAGGCCCAGCGGGCCGCACAGATACGCAGTATTTT.

The chain recombines TRBV5-5 with TRBJ1-1; no definite D call. The CDR3 loop spans 12 amino acids. V lost 2 bases and J lost 7, with 9 bases in between. Germline V gene lookup returns CDR1 SGHKS and CDR2 YYEKEE (reference sequence). CDR3 coding DNA: TGTGCCAGCAGCTTTCGCGCGGTTGAAGCTTTCTTT. Amino acids: CASSFRAVEAFF.

This clone turned up a few times. The chain uses TRBV6-5 and TRBJ2-7; the D gene is possibly TRBD1 (6 bases). The CDR3 contains 14 residues. Trimming pared 2 bases from V and 0 bases from J, leaving 8 bases between. Germline V gene lookup returns CDR1 MNHEY and CDR2 SVGAGI. In nucleotides, the CDR3 is TGTGCCAGCAGTTACGGACAGAGCTCCTACGAGCAGTACTTC. It yields the protein CASSYGQSSYEQYF.

This clone was counted between two and nine times. This sequence joins TRBV2 and TRBJ2-7; 8 bases line up with TRBD2. From germline, CDR1 is SNHLY and CDR2 FYNNEI. V dropped 6 bases and J dropped 5; count of bases not matched to a gene: 12. The CDR3 runs to 15 residues. The CDR3 DNA reads TGTGCCAGCAGCGAGGGACTAGAAGTAGCCAACGAGCAGTACTTC. Its translation is CASSEGLEVANEQYF.

This chain connects TRBV5-1 to TRBJ2-5; the match to TRBD2 covers 7 bases. The germline gives CDR1 SGHRS, CDR2 YFSETQ. Losses at the gene ends were 0 bases for V and 5 bases for J; bases not matched to a gene: 7. The CDR3 consists of 15 residues. CDR3 sequence: CASSLGAGAGETQYF. Here the CDR3 DNA reads TGCGCCAGCAGCTTGGGTGCGGGAGCGGGGGAGACCCAGTACTTC.

The CDR3 sequence is CATGTSERTGELFF. In DNA, the CDR3 is TGCGCCACAGGGACTAGCGAGCGTACCGGGGAGCTGTTTTTT. The chain employs TRBV10-1 and TRBJ2-2; 10 bases map to TRBD2. Per germline, CDR1 WNHNN and CDR2 SYGVQD (reference sequence). V lost 10 bases and J lost 5; bases outside the gene matches: 7. The CDR3 covers 14 residues.

This clone showed up many times. The chain employs TRBV9 and TRBJ2-6; no reliable D call. This CDR3 contains 15 residues. Germline CDR1 SGDLS, CDR2 YYNGEE. Deletions cut 4 bases from V and 0 bases from J, with 8 bases between. The CDR3 loop is CASSRSNSGANVLTF. Written as DNA, the CDR3 is TGTGCCAGCAGCCGCTCTAACTCTGGGGCCAACGTCCTGACTTTC.

This clone was seen a few times. The rearrangement links TRBV13 to TRBJ2-7, with a possible D match to TRBD2 (5 bases). The V gene lost 3 bases and the J gene lost 0 bases, with 12 bases spanning the gap. This CDR3 spans 15 amino acids. The germline CDR1 and CDR2 sequences are PRHDT and FYEKMQ (reference sequence). CDR3 sequence reads: CASSLAETTSYEQYF. In DNA form, the CDR3 reads TGTGCCAGCAGCTTGGCGGAGACTACCTCCTACGAGCAGTACTTC.

The chain links TRBV11-2 to TRBJ2-7; 13 bases are a match to TRBD2. The V segment lost 0 bases and the J segment 5 bases; nucleotides outside the gene matches: 7. The germline CDR1 and CDR2 sequences are SGHAT and FQNNGV. This CDR3 is 17 amino acids long. Here the CDR3 DNA reads TGTGCCAGCAGCTTAGACCCCGGGACTAGCGGGATCGACGAGCAGTACTTC. Residues: CASSLDPGTSGIDEQYF.

This clone was detected only a few times. The J gene is TRBJ2-1, the V gene TRBV6-5; D possibly corresponds to TRBD1 (6 bases). Trimming removed 2 bases from V and 6 bases from J, with 14 bases in between. Germline V gives CDR1 MNHEY, CDR2 SVGAGI. CDR3 length: 15 amino acids. CDR3 loop: CASSYTGTTLNEQFF. DNA of the CDR3: TGTGCCAGCAGTTACACAGGGACGACCCTCAATGAGCAGTTCTTC.